These 17 T cell receptor beta chains share one sample of origin, sequenced in a study of breast tumors, draining lymph nodes, adjacent tissues. TCRdb analysed the multiplex PCR reads with MiXCR anew, one entry per CDR3 protein. The sample shows about 110,000 distinct CDR3 sequences, 30% of them seen only once. Breast cancer patients provided tissue from their axillary draining lymph nodes. Sequenced: axillary lymph node tissue. The receptors shown here come from a female donor with breast cancer. Some clones in this sample may be carry-over from other donors' samples.

This clonotype showed up many times. The chain links TRBV30 to TRBJ1-5, with 8 bases identical to TRBD1. The CDR3 has 15 amino acids. CDR1 is GTSNPN and CDR2 is SVGIG in the germline V gene (reference sequence). The ends lost 0 bases at V and 4 bases at J; junction bases unmatched: 5. CDR3 in amino acids: CAWSVLGTGNQPQHF. The CDR3 coding sequence is TGTGCCTGGAGTGTACTCGGGACAGGTAATCAGCCCCAGCATTTT. Full variable domain (remainder filled in from reference TRBV30 and TRBJ1-5): SQTIHQWPATLVQPVGSPLSLECTVEGTSNPNLYWYRQAAGRGLQLLFYSVGIGQISSEVPQNLSASRPQDRQFILSSKKLLLSDSGFYLCAWSVLGTGNQPQHFGDGTRLSIL.

Ten or more counts support this clonotype. The rearrangement uses TRBV2 and TRBJ2-1; D is tentatively TRBD1 or TRBD2 (6 bases each). V was clipped by 3 bases and J by 10 bases, with 19 bases between them. Germline CDR1 SNHLY, CDR2 FYNNEI. The CDR3 has 15 amino acids. In DNA, the CDR3 is TGTGCCAGCAGTGAGAGGGGGGCCTCTTCGCCAGAGCAGTTCTTC. Encoded protein: CASSERGASSPEQFF.

This clonotype was counted many times. This chain uses TRBV5-4 with TRBJ1-2; D is possibly TRBD1 (5 bases). Germline CDR1 reads SGHNT; CDR2 reads YYREEE (reference sequence). V gave up 4 bases and J gave up 11 bases, with 15 bases separating them. This CDR3 is built from 12 residues. The CDR3 DNA follows: TGTGCCAGCAGCCCCGAGTGGGGCGGTTACACCTTC. This sequence encodes CASSPEWGGYTF.

The genes are TRBV6-6 and TRBJ1-4; D possibly corresponds to TRBD1 (5 bases). CDR3 size: 14 residues. Trimming shortened V by 1 base and J by 8 bases, and 11 bases separated the two germline ends. The germline gives CDR1 MNHNY, CDR2 SVGAGI (reference sequence). CDR3 sequence: CASSYLGQEEKLFF. As DNA, the CDR3 is TGTGCCAGCAGTTACTTGGGGCAGGAGGAAAAACTGTTTTTT.

This clonotype has at least ten counts. The V and J genes are TRBV19 and TRBJ1-6; D is unclear. V was clipped by 6 bases and J by 6 bases, with 15 bases between them. The CDR3 has 15 residues. Per the germline V gene, CDR1 is LNHDA and CDR2 is SQIVND (reference sequence). The CDR3: CASRTGSTGNSPLHF. CDR3 bases: TGTGCCAGTAGAACTGGGAGCACGGGTAATTCACCCCTCCACTTT.

This clonotype was detected many times. V and J are TRBV7-9 and TRBJ2-7; TRBD1 matches at 11 bases. The V gene end was trimmed by 3 bases and the J gene end by 2 bases; junction bases not matched to a gene: 3. The germline CDR1 and CDR2 sequences are SEHNR and FQNEAQ (reference sequence). The CDR3 is 15 amino acids. In DNA form, the CDR3 reads TGTGCCAGCAGCTTCGGACAGGGGGCCACCTACGAGCAGTACTTC. It is translated as CASSFGQGATYEQYF.

This clonotype appeared a single time. This rearrangement joins TRBV5-6 to TRBJ1-2; the D is unclear. CDR3 size: 14 residues. Germline lookup yields CDR1 SGHDT and CDR2 YYEEEE. V lost 2 bases and J 4 bases, leaving 12 bases between the germline ends. CDR3 protein: CASSLAGFRYGYTF. In nucleotides, the CDR3 is TGTGCCAGCAGCTTAGCGGGCTTCCGCTATGGCTACACCTTC.

The sample holds many counts of this clonotype. Since a much larger clone is just one base distant, this may be a read error. The chain links TRBV9 to TRBJ2-5; 7 bases agree with TRBD2. The CDR3 is made up of 15 amino acids. CDR1 SGDLS and CDR2 YYNGEE come from the germline V gene. CDR3 in DNA: TGTGCCAGCAGCGTAGGAGTAGCGGGTATGGAGACCCCGTACTTC. This gives the protein CASSVGVAGMETPYF.

This clonotype was seen ten or more times. The chain uses TRBV25-1 and TRBJ2-3; 9 nucleotides align to TRBD2. After removal of 0 bases from V and 1 base from J, the junction contained 5 bases not matched to a gene. Per germline, CDR1 MGHDK and CDR2 SYGVNS. The CDR3 is 17 residues long. CDR3 loop: CASSEYGLAGGTDTQYF. The CDR3 bases are TGTGCCAGCAGTGAATATGGCTTAGCGGGGGGCACAGATACGCAGTATTTT.

The chain uses TRBV5-6 and TRBJ2-3, with a tentative D call TRBD1 (8 bases). Germline-derived CDR1 and CDR2 are SGHDT and YYEEEE. The CDR3 covers 14 residues. Trimming pared 2 bases from V and 4 bases from J, leaving 11 bases between. CDR3 sequence: CASSFTGGADTQYF. CDR3 bases: TGTGCCAGCAGCTTTACAGGGGGGGCAGATACGCAGTATTTT.

This clonotype was counted ten times or more. A read error may explain this, as a much larger clone is one base away. The chain carries TRBV12-3 or TRBV12-4 and TRBJ1-5; D is unresolved. Trimming shortened V by 7 bases and J by 3 bases, and 7 bases separated the two germline ends. This CDR3 is built from 12 residues. Here the CDR3 DNA reads TGTGCCAGCAACAGCCACAATCAGCCCCAGCATTTT. Translating it yields CASNSHNQPQHF.

In regard to this clonotype: The missing conserved phenylalanine or tryptophan at the end of this CDR3 makes a read error likely. The chain combines TRBV20-1 with TRBJ2-2; TRBD1 matches 8 bases. The CDR3 contains 14 residues. Germline loops: CDR1 DFQATT, CDR2 SNEGSKA (reference sequence). The CDR3 loop is CSAVKDRDTAELFS. Written as DNA, the CDR3 is TGCAGTGCTGTGAAGGACAGGGACACCGCGGAGCTGTTTTCT.

This clonotype appeared many times. The chain recombines TRBV3-1 with TRBJ1-2, with D uncertain. Trimming pared 4 bases from V and 6 bases from J, leaving 9 bases between. CDR3 size: 12 residues. The V gene's germline CDR1 is LGHDT and CDR2 YNNKEL (reference sequence). The CDR3 is CASSLSGNGYTF. The CDR3 nucleotides read TGTGCCAGCAGCCTCAGCGGCAATGGCTACACCTTC.

The V gene is TRBV7-2, the J gene TRBJ2-2; tentative D call: TRBD1 (5 bases). The CDR3 length is 13 residues. Trimming removed 5 bases from V and 6 bases from J, with 10 bases in between. CDR1 SGHTA and CDR2 FQGNSA come from the germline V gene. The CDR3 region is CASSRTNPGELFF. DNA for the CDR3: TGTGCCAGCAGCCGGACAAACCCCGGGGAGCTGTTTTTT.

In its sample, this clonotype was seen many times. The chain carries TRBV10-2 and TRBJ1-5, with a tentative D call TRBD1 (6 bases). V was shortened by 3 bases and J by 3 bases, with 12 bases between the two germline ends. Germline V CDR1 and CDR2: WSHSY, SAAADI. The CDR3 runs 15 residues. The CDR3 reads CASSDRGTFNQPQHF. CDR3 nucleotides: TGCGCCAGCAGTGACAGGGGCACCTTCAATCAGCCCCAGCATTTT.

In the case of this clonotype: A much larger clone differs from this one at a single base, so this may be a read error. The chain employs TRBV6-2 or TRBV6-3 and TRBJ2-1; a possible D gene is TRBD1 (6 bases). Germline V lookup: CDR1 MNHEY, CDR2 SVGEGT. This CDR3 region has 16 residues. CDR3 sequence: CASSSGAGTGTNGQFF. CDR3 DNA: TGTGCCAGCAGTTCAGGGGCTGGTACAGGGACGAATGGGCAGTTCTTC.

This clonotype was recorded many times. An end of the junction differs from the germline gene, which may be a read error. This rearrangement joins TRBV7-2 to TRBJ1-2, with TRBD1 matching over 7 bases. Looked up from germline, CDR1 is SGHTA and CDR2 is FQGNSA. This CDR3 region has 15 residues. CDR3 protein: CASSSPGTDFYGYPF. The CDR3 DNA is TGTGCCAGCAGCAGTCCCGGGACAGACTTCTATGGCTACCCCTTC.